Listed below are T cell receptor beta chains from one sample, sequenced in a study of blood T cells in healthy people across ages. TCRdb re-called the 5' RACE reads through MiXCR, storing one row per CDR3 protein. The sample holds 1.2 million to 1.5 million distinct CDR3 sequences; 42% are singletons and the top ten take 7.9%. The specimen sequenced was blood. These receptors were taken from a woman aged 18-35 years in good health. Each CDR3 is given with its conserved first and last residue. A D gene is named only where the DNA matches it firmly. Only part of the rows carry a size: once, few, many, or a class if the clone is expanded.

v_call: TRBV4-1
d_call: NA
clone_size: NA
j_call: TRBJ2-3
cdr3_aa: CASSQVQRGSTDTQYF
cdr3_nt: TGCGCCAGCAGCCAAGTCCAACGGGGGAGCACAGATACGCAGTATTTT

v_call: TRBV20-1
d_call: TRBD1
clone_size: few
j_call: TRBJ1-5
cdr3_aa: CSAMGTEYIQPQHF
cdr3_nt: TGCAGTGCGATGGGGACAGAGTATATACAGCCCCAGCATTTT

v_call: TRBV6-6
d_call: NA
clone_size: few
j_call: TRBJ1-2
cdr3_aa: CASSYSGQLVSGYTF
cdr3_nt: TGTGCCAGCAGTTACTCCGGACAGCTGGTTTCTGGCTACACCTTC

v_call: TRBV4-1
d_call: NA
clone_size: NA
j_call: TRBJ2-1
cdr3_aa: CASSQDLWGVGGLYNEQFF
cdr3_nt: TGCGCCAGCAGCCAAGATCTCTGGGGGGTAGGAGGGCTCTACAATGAGCAGTTCTTC

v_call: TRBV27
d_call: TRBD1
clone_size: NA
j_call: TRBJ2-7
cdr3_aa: CASSSWTGLRSLVTLSRYERYF
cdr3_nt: TGTGCCAGCAGTTCATGGACAGGGTTGAGGAGTTTGGTCACGCTGAGTCGGTACGAGCGGTACTTC

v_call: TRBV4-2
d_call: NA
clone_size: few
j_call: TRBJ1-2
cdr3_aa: CASSQATANYGYTF
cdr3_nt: TGCGCCAGCAGCCAAGCAACAGCCAACTATGGCTACACCTTC

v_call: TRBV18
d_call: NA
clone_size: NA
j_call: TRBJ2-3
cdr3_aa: CASSPRSGQDTQYF
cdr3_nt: TGTGCCAGCTCACCACGTTCAGGGCAAGATACGCAGTATTTT

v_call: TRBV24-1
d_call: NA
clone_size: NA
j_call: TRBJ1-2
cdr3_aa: CATSDGQLNYGYTF
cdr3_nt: TGTGCCACCAGTGACGGACAGCTTAACTATGGCTACACCTTC

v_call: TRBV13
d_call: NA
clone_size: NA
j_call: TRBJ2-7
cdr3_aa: CASSLEHEQYF
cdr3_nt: TGTGCCAGCAGCTTAGAACACGAGCAGTACTTC

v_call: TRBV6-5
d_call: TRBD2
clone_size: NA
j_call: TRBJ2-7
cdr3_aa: CASSGPRGVSYEQYF
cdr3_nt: TGTGCCAGCAGTGGACCCCGGGGGGTCTCCTACGAGCAGTACTTC

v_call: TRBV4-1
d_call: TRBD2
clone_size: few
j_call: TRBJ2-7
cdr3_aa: CASSQGLAGSSYEQYF
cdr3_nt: TGCGCCAGCAGCCAGGGACTAGCGGGGTCCTCCTACGAGCAGTACTTC

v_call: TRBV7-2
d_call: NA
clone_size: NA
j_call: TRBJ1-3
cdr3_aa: CASSLEGVGNTIYF
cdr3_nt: TGTGCCAGCAGCTTAGAAGGGGTTGGAAACACCATATATTTT

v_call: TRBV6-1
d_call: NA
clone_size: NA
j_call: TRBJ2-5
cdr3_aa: CASLDPAYNEQYF
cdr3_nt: TGTGCCAGCCTAGACCCAGCCTACAATGAGCAGTACTTC

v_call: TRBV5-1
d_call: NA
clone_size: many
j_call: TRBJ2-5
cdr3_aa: CASSLGPEETQYF
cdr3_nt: TGTGCCAGCAGCTTAGGACCAGAAGAGACCCAGTACTTC

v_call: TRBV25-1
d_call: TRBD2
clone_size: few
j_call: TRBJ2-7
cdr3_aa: CASSESLAGGDYEQYF
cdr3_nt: TGTGCCAGCAGTGAATCATTAGCGGGTGGGGACTACGAGCAGTACTTC

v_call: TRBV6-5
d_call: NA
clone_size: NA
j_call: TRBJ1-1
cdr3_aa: CASSAASEAFF
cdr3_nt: TGTGCCAGCAGTGCGGCGTCTGAAGCTTTCTTT

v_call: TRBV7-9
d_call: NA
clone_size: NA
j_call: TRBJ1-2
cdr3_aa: CASIEAGVSYGYTF
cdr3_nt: TGTGCCAGCATCGAGGCGGGGGTTAGCTATGGCTACACCTTC

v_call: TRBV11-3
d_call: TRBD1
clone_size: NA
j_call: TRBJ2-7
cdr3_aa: CASSLGTGTNEQYF
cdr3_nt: TGTGCCAGCAGCCTCGGGACAGGGACTAACGAGCAGTACTTC

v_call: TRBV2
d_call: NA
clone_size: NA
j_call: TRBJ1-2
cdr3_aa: CASNGPGYAGYTF
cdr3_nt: TGTGCCAGCAATGGTCCCGGGTATGCTGGCTACACCTTC

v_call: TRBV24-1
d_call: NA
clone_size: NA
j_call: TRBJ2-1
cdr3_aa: CATSDPMLAENEQFF
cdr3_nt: TGTGCCACCAGTGACCCAATGCTAGCTGAAAATGAGCAGTTCTTC

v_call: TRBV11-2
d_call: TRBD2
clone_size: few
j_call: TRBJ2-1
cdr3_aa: CASSLSGGAAFF
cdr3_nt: TGTGCCAGCAGCTTAAGCGGGGGGGCCGCGTTCTTC

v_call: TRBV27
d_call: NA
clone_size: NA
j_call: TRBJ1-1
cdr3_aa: CASSFGTGSTEAFF
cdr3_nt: TGTGCCAGCAGTTTTGGTACGGGGTCCACTGAAGCTTTCTTT

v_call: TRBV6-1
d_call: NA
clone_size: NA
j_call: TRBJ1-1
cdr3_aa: CASSERTGTRNTEAFF
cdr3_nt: TGTGCCAGCAGTGAAAGAACCGGGACACGGAACACTGAAGCTTTCTTT

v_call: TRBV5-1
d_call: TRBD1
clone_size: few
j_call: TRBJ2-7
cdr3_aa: CAAKQGQGSSEQYF
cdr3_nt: TGCGCCGCCAAACAAGGACAGGGAAGTAGCGAGCAGTACTTC

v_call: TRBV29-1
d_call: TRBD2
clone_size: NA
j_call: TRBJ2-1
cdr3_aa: CSARIPTVAGGHNEQFF
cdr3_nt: TGCAGCGCCAGAATACCTACGGTTGCGGGAGGCCACAATGAGCAGTTCTTC

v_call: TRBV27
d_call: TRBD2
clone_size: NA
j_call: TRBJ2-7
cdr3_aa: CASSVNSGSAYEQYF
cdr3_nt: TGTGCCAGCAGTGTAAATAGCGGGTCGGCCTACGAGCAGTACTTC

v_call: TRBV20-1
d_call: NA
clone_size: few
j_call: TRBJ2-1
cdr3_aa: CSVKEGDEQFF
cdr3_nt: TGCAGTGTGAAAGAAGGTGATGAGCAGTTCTTC

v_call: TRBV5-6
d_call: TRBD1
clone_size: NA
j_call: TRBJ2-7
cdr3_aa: CASSWGDRELNEQYF
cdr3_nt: TGTGCCAGCAGCTGGGGGGACAGGGAACTTAACGAGCAGTACTTC

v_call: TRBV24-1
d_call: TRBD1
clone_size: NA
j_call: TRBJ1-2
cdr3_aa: CATSDLSGDSADGYTF
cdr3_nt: TGTGCCACCAGTGATTTGTCCGGGGACAGTGCCGATGGCTACACCTTC

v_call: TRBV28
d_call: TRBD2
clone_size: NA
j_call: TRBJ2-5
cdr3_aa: CASSSLAWETQYF
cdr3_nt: TGTGCCAGCAGTTCACTAGCGTGGGAGACCCAGTACTTC

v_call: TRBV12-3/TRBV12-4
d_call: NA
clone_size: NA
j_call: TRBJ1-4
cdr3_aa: CASSLPRDAGGEKLFF
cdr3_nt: TGTGCCAGCAGTTTACCCCGGGACGCTGGGGGTGAAAAACTGTTTTTT

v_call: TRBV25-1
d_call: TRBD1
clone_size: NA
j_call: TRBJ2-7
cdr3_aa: CASSAIPGQGFNEQYF
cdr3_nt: TGTGCCAGCAGTGCAATACCGGGACAGGGGTTCAACGAGCAGTACTTC

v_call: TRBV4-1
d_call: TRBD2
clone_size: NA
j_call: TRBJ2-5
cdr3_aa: CASSSHRGGGYQETQYF
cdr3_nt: TGCGCCAGCAGCTCACACCGCGGCGGGGGGTACCAAGAGACCCAGTACTTC

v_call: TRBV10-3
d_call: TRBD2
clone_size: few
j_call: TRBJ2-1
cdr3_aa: CAISVAGGLGNEQFF
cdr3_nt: TGTGCCATCAGTGTAGCGGGAGGCTTGGGCAATGAGCAGTTCTTC

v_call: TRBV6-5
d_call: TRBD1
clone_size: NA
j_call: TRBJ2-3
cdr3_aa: CASSQTGTGVVDTQYF
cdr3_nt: TGTGCCAGCAGCCAGACCGGGACAGGGGTTGTTGATACGCAGTATTTT

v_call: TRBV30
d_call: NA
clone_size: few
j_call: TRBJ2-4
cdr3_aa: CAWSVPGNIQYF
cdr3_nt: TGTGCCTGGAGTGTACCAGGGAACATTCAGTACTTC

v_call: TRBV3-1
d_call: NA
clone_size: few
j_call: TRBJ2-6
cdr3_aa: CASSQSPARWEDGANVLTF
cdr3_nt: TGTGCCAGCAGCCAAAGCCCGGCTCGATGGGAGGACGGGGCCAACGTCCTGACTTTC

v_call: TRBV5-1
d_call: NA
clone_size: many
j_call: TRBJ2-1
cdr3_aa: CASSLGVSYNEQFF
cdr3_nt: TGTGCCAGCAGCTTAGGGGTTTCCTACAATGAGCAGTTCTTC

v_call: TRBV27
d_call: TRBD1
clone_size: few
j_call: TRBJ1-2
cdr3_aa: CASSLSDREGGYTF
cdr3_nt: TGTGCCAGCAGTTTATCGGACAGGGAGGGTGGCTACACCTTC

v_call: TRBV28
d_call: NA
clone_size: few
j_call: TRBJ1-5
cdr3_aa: CASSFLGPNQPQHF
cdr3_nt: TGTGCCAGCAGTTTCCTCGGCCCCAATCAGCCCCAGCATTTT

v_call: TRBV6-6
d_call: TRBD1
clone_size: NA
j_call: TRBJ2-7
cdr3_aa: CASSYGTGVFEQYF
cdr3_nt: TGTGCCAGCAGTTACGGGACAGGGGTCTTCGAGCAGTACTTC

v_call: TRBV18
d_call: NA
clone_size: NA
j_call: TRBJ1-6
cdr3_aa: CASSPKQRDSPLHF
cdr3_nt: TGTGCCAGCTCACCAAAACAGAGAGATTCACCCCTCCACTTT

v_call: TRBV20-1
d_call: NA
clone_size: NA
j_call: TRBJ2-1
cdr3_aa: CSARSPPAEGDNEQFF
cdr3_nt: TGCAGTGCTAGGAGTCCTCCAGCGGAGGGCGACAATGAGCAGTTCTTC

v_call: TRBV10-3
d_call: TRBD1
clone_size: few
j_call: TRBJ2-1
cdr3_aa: CAISESRDRVPYNEQFF
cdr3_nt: TGTGCCATCAGTGAATCCCGCGACAGGGTTCCCTACAATGAGCAGTTCTTC

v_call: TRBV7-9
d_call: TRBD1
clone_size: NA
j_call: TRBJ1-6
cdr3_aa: CASSWVTGKFSNSPLHF
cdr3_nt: TGTGCCAGCAGCTGGGTGACAGGGAAATTTTCTAATTCACCCCTCCACTTT

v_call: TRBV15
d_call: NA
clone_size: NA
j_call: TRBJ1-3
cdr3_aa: CATSNSGNTIYF
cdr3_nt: TGTGCCACCAGCAACTCTGGAAACACCATATATTTT